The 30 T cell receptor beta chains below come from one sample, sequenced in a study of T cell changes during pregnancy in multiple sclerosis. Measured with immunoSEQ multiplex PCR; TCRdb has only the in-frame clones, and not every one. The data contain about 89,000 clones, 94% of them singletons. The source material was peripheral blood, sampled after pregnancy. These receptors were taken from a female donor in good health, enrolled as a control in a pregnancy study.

The CDR3 loop reads CASSPPTLAGVPDTQYF. CDR3 nucleotide sequence: TGCGCCAGCAGCCCGCCAACACTAGCGGGAGTACCAGATACGCAGTATTTT. V is TRBV5-1 and J is TRBJ2-3, with TRBD2 matching 11 bases. V shed 4 bases and J 4 bases; nucleotides not matched to a gene: 11. CDR1 and CDR2 (germline): SGHRS, YFSETQ. The CDR3 contains 17 residues.

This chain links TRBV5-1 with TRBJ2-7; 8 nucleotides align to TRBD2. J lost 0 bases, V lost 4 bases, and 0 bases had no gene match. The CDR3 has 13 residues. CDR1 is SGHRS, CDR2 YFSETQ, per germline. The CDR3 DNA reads TGCGCCAGCAGCCTAGCGGGCTCCTACGAGCAGTACTTC. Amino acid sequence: CASSLAGSYEQYF. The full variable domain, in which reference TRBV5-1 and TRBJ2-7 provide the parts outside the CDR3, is KAGVTQTPRYLIKTRGQQVTLSCSPISGHRSVSWYQQTPGQGLQFLFEYFSETQRNKGNFPGRFSGRQFSNSRSEMNVSTLELGDSALYLCASSLAGSYEQYFGPGTRLTVT.

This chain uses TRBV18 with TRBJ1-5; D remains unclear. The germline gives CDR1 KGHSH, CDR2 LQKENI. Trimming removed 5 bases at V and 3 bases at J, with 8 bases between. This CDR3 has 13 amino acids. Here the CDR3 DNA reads TGTGCCAGCTCAGAGGGTCACAATCAGCCCCAGCATTTT. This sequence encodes CASSEGHNQPQHF.

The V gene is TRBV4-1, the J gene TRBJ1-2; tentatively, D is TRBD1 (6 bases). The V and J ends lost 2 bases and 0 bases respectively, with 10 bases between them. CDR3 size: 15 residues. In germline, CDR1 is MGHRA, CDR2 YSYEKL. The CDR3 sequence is CASSQTQGANYGYTF. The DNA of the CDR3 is TGCGCCAGCAGCCAAACACAGGGTGCTAACTATGGCTACACCTTC.

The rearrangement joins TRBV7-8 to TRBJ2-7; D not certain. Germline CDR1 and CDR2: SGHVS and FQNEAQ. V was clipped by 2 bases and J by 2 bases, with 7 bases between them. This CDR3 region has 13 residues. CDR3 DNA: TGTGCCAGCAGCTTACAGAAAACCTACGAGCAGTACTTC. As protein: CASSLQKTYEQYF. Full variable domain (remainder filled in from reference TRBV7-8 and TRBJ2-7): GAGVSQSPRYKVAKRGQDVALRCDPISGHVSLFWYQQALGQGPEFLTYFQNEAQLDKSGLPSDRFFAERPEGSVSTLKIQRTQQEDSAVYLCASSLQKTYEQYFGPGTRLTVT.

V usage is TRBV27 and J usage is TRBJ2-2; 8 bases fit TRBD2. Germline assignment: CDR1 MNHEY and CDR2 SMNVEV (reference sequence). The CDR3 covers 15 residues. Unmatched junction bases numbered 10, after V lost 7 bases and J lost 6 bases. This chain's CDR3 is CASNLAGRPPGELFF. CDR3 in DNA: TGTGCCAGCAACTTAGCGGGAAGGCCTCCCGGGGAGCTGTTTTTT.

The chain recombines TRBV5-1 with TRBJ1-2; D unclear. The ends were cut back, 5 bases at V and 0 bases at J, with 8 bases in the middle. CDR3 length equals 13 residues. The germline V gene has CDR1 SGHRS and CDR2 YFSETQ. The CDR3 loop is CASRRLANYGYTF. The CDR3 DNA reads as TGCGCCAGCAGACGACTAGCTAACTATGGCTACACCTTC.

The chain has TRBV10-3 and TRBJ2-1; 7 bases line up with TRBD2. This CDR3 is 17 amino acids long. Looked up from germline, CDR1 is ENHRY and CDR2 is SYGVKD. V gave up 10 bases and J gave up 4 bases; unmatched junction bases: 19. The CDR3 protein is CATGTGGSIGDYNEQFF. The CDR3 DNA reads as TGTGCCACAGGCACGGGAGGAAGTATCGGGGATTACAATGAGCAGTTCTTC.

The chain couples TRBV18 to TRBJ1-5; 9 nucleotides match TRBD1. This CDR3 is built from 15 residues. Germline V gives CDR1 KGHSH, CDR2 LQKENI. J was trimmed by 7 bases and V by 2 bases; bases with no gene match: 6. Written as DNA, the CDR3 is TGTGCCAGCTCACCAAGGGGACAGGGAGGCCAGCCCCAGCATTTT. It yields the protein CASSPRGQGGQPQHF.

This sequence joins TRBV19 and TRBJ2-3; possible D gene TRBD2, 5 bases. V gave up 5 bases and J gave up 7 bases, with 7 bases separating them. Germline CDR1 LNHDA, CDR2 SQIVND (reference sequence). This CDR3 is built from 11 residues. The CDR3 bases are TGTGCCAGTAGTTCGGGGTATACGCAGTATTTT. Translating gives CASSSGYTQYF.

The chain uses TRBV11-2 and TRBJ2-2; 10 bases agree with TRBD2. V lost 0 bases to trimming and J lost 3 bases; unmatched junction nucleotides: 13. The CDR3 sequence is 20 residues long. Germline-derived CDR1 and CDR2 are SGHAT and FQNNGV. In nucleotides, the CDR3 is TGTGCCAGCAGCTTAGAAGTTGTGGCTAGCGGGAGAGGGTACACCGGGGAGCTGTTTTTT. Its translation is CASSLEVVASGRGYTGELFF.

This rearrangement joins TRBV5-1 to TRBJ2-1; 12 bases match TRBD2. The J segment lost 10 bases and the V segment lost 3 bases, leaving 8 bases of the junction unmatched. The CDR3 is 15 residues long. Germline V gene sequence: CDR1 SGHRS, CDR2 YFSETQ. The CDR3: CASSSGTSGWWEQFF. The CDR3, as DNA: TGCGCCAGCAGCTCCGGGACTAGCGGGTGGTGGGAGCAGTTCTTC.

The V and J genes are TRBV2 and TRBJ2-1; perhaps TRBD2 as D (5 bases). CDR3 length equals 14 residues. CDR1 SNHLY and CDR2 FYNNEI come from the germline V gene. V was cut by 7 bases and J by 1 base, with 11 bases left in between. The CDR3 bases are TGTGCCAGCATAGACTATCCGTCCTACAATGAGCAGTTCTTC. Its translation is CASIDYPSYNEQFF.

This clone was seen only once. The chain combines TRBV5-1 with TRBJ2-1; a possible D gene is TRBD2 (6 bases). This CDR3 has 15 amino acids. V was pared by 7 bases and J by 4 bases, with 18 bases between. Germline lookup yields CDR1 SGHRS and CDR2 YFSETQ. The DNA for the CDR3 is TGCGCCAGCTCCGCAACTAGCACCAAATACAATGAGCAGTTCTTC. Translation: CASSATSTKYNEQFF.

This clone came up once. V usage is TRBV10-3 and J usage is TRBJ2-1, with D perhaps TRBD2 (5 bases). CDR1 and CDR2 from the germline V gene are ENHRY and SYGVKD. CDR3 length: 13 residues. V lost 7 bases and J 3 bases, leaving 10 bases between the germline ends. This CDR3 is CAIKDWNYNEQFF. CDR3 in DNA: TGTGCCATCAAGGACTGGAACTACAATGAGCAGTTCTTC.

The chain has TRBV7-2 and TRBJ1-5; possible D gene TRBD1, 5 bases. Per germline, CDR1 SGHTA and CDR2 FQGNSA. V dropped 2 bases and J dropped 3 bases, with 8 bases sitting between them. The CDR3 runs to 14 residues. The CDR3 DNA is TGTGCCAGCAGCTTAACAGGATTCAATCAGCCCCAGCATTTT. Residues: CASSLTGFNQPQHF.

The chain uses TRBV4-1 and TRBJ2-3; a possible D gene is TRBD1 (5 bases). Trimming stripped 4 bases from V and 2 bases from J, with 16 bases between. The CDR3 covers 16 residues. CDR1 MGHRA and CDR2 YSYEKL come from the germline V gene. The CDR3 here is CASSRTLGLPTDTQYF. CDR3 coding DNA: TGCGCCAGCAGCCGAACCCTGGGGCTTCCCACAGATACGCAGTATTTT.

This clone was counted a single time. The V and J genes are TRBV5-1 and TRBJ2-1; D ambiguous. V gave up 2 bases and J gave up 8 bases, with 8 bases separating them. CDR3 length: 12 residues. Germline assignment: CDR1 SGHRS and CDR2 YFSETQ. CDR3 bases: TGCGCCAGCAGCTTCAACCGGGATGAGCAGTTCTTC. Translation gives CASSFNRDEQFF.

The CDR3 nucleotides read TGCGCCAGCAGCTTGAGGCCGATCGGGGTAGGACAGAACTACGAGCAGTACTTC. Translation gives CASSLRPIGVGQNYEQYF. V is TRBV5-1 and J is TRBJ2-7, with a possible D match to TRBD1 (6 bases). The CDR3 is 18 residues long. V was shortened by 1 base and J by 3 bases, with 23 bases between the two germline ends. Germline CDR1 reads SGHRS; CDR2 reads YFSETQ.

In DNA, the CDR3 is TGCGCCAGCAGCCAAGCCCCCCACGGTGAAACTGAAGCTTTCTTT. It is translated as CASSQAPHGETEAFF. The V gene is TRBV4-1, the J gene TRBJ1-1; D gene ambiguous. The germline CDR1 and CDR2 sequences are MGHRA and YSYEKL. V was trimmed by 1 base and J by 5 bases, leaving 14 bases between them. The CDR3 contains 15 residues.

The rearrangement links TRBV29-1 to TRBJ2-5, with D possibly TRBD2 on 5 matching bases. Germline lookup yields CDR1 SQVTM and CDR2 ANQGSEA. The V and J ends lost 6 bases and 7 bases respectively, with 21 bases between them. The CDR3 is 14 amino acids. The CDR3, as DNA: TGCAGCGTCGTTGGCAGCGGAGCAGTGGGGACCCAGTACTTC. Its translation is CSVVGSGAVGTQYF.

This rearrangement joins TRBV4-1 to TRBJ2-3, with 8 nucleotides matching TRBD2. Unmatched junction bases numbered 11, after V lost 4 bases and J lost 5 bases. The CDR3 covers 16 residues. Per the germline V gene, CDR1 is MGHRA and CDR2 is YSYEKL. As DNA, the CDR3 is TGCGCCAGCAGCCTCGGAACGGCGGGAGGTGTAGATACGCAGTATTTT. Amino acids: CASSLGTAGGVDTQYF.

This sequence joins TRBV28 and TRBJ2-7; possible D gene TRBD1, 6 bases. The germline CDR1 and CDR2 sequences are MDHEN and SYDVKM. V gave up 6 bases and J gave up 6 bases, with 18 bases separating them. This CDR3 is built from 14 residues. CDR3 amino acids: CASSPGQRAPEQYF. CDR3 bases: TGTGCCAGCAGCCCGGGACAAAGGGCCCCCGAGCAGTACTTC.

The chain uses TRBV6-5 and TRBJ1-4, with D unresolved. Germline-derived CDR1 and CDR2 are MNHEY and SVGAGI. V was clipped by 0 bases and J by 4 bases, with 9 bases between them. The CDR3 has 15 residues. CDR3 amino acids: CASSYSLALNEKLFF. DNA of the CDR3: TGTGCCAGCAGTTACTCCCTGGCCCTTAATGAAAAACTGTTTTTT.

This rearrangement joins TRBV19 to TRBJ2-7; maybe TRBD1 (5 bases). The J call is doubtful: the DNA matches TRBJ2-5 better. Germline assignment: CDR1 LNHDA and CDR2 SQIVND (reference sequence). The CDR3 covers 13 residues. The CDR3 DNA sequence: TGTGCCAGTAGTAGTCAGGGATCTACGACCCAGTACTTC. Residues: CASSSQGSTTQYF.

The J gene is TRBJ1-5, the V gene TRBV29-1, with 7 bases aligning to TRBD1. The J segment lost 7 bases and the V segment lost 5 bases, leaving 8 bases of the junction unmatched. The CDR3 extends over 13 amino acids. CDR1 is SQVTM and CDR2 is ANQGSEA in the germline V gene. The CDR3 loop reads CSVTTGTEQPQHF. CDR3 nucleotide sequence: TGCAGCGTTACGACAGGGACGGAGCAGCCCCAGCATTTT. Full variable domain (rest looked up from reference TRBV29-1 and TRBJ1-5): SAVISQKPSRDICQRGTSLTIQCQVDSQVTMMFWYRQQPGQSLTLIATANQGSEATYESGFVIDKFPISRPNLTFSTLTVSNMSPEDSSIYLCSVTTGTEQPQHFGDGTRLSIL.

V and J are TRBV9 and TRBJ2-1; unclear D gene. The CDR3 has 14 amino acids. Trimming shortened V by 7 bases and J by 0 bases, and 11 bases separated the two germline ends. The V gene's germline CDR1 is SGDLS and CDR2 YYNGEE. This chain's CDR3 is CASVPTSSYNEQFF. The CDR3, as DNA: TGTGCCAGCGTCCCTACGAGCTCCTACAATGAGCAGTTCTTC.

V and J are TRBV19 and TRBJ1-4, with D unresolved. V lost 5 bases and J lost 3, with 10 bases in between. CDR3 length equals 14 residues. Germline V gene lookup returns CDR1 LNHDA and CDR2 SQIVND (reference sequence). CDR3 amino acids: CASSSGSSNEKLFF. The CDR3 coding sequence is TGTGCCAGTAGTTCCGGGTCCTCTAATGAAAAACTGTTTTTT.

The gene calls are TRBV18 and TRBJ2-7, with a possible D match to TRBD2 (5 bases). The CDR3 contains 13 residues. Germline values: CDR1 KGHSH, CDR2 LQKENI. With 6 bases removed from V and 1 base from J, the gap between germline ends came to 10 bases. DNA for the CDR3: TGTGCCAGCTCCAGTGCGGGTTCCTACGAGCAGTACTTC. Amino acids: CASSSAGSYEQYF.

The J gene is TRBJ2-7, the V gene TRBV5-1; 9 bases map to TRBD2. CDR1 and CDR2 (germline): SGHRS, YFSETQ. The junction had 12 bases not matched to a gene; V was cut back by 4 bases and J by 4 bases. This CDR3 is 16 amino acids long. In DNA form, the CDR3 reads TGCGCCAGCAGCAGGGGCAGGGGTAGCGGGAGTTACGAGCAGTACTTC. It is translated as CASSRGRGSGSYEQYF.